This TCR beta chain was sequenced for a study of cytomegalovirus exposure and HLA in healthy donors. This clone was seen a handful of times. Antigen unknown. Study-level results: An analysis that was carried out later associated 16,000 or so TCR beta sequences with HLA alleles at 0.05 false discovery rate. Rarity marked most TCR sequences, yet some public TCRs occurred in many donors. By HLA locus, TCR association rates varied in a later analysis, with DRB1 showing the most and HLA-C the fewest. It is likely that the observed cluster of highly shared sequence variants was a sequencing artifact.

Both 60 Vbeta primers and 13 Jbeta primers went into the PCR. TCRdb keeps only in-frame clones here, not all; method: immunoSEQ multiplex PCR. The sample shows 150,000 to 200,000 clones, under 85% of them seen only once. Deletions cut 5 bases from V and 0 bases from J, with 9 bases between. This CDR3 spans 14 amino acids. CDR1 and CDR2 (germline): MDHEN, SYDVKM. This rearrangement joins TRBV28 to TRBJ2-3; D is unclear. Sequences were obtained from PBMCs. This sequence originates from a woman in her twenties or thirties in good health and CMV-seronegative. CDR3 sequence (DNA): TGTGCCAGCAGTCCCTATATCAGCACAGATACGCAGTATTTT. Translation gives CASSPYISTDTQYF. Drawing the rest from reference TRBV28 and TRBJ2-3, the complete variable domain is DVKVTQSSRYLVKRTGEKVFLECVQDMDHENMFWYRQDPGLGLRLIYFSYDVKMKEKGDIPEGYSVSREKKERFSLILESASTNQTSMYLCASSPYISTDTQYFGPGTRLTVL.